This T cell receptor (beta chain) was captured by sequencing in a study of blood T cell repertoires in COVID-19. On the study more broadly: Nucleic acid was either cDNA or gDNA, and it came from T cells, B-cell-depleted T cells, or PBMCs.

The CDR3 runs 13 residues. With V trimmed by 6 bases and J by 3 bases, 2 bases remained unmatched. The V gene's germline CDR1 is MNHEY and CDR2 SVGAGI. In the original workflow: Estimation of nucleated cell counts relied on the amplification of reference gene primers. The table came from immunoSEQ multiplex PCR; TCRdb's copy has only in-frame clones and leaves some out. V, J and clone size are taken as reported in that table, and D and trimming were inferred from the DNA itself. The sample yields about 280,000 clones, about 90% seen once. What was sequenced was peripheral blood. The J gene is TRBJ2-7, the V gene TRBV6-5; TRBD1 matches 10 bases. The TCR sequence derives from a woman between 25 and 40 years old who had recovered from COVID-19. The CDR3 nucleotides read TGTGCCAGCAGAGGGACAGGGGTCTACGAGCAGTACTTC. As protein: CASRGTGVYEQYF.